This TCR beta chain was found in a study of monozygotic twins with inflammatory bowel disease. This CDR3 spans 13 amino acids. TCRdb reprocessed the 5' RACE reads; each CDR3 protein has one entry and no DNA is given. This specimen shows around 380,000 distinct CDR3 sequences; the ten leading clones hold 2.4%. This clonotype was obtained from a human donor with ulcerative colitis or Crohn's disease, or a healthy co-twin of an affected twin (not recorded which). This chain joins TRBV21-1 and TRBJ1-5. TRBV21-1 constitutes a pseudogene. The sequencing sample was made of blood. The CDR3 sequence: CASSNRNNQPQHF.